The text below deals with one T cell receptor (beta chain). Its antigen is as yet unknown. The data are from a study of cytomegalovirus exposure and HLA in healthy donors. Study-wide results and limits: Per a prior analysis, the majority of TCR beta V segments were productive roughly 90% or roughly 30% of the time. The authors listed about 170 TCR beta chains as cytomegalovirus-associated. HLA allele associations emerged for 17,000 or so TCR beta sequences in a later analysis, at 0.05 false discovery rate. Sequencing likely caused a cluster of highly shared sequence variants.

The CDR3 runs 14 residues. Per the germline V gene, CDR1 is GTSNPN and CDR2 is SVGIG (reference sequence). With 4 bases clipped from V and 2 bases from J, the junction kept 4 bases outside the gene matches. The PCR employed 60 Vbeta primers together with 13 Jbeta primers. Here immunoSEQ multiplex PCR was the method, and the copy in TCRdb shows in-frame clones only, minus some. The sample records around 220,000 clones, 75% to 80% being singletons. Material: PBMCs. The gene calls are TRBV30 and TRBJ1-5; 8 bases match TRBD1. The TCR comes from a man younger than 35 in good health and CMV-seronegative. The DNA for the CDR3 is TGTGCCTGGACCCCAGGGGGCCGCAATCAGCCCCAGCATTTT. Translated, it gives CAWTPGGRNQPQHF.